This T cell receptor (beta chain) comes out of a study of T cell responses to AZD1222 COVID-19 vaccine. Study-level results: It should be noted that donors were predominantly white British and more often female, and clonal diversity was possibly underestimated. Repertoires in all cases were sampled only once the peak T cell response had passed.

This clone was observed once. As yet, its antigen is unknown. The J segment lost 3 bases and the V segment lost 4 bases, leaving 11 bases of the junction unmatched. This CDR3 region has 16 residues. CDR1 and CDR2 from the germline V gene are SGHRS and YFSETQ. Clones were sequenced by immunoSEQ multiplex PCR, and TCRdb holds only the in-frame ones, with some missing. This table holds 90,000 to 120,000 clones, approximately 91% found once. The TCR was taken from an adult in good health. J is TRBJ2-7 and V is TRBV5-1, with TRBD1 identical over 9 bases. Specimen: peripheral blood, collected on day 0 of AZD1222 vaccination. CDR3 coding DNA: TGCGCCAGCAGCCGAGGGTCGGGGACAGGGCTCTACGAGCAGTACTTC. Translating it yields CASSRGSGTGLYEQYF.